Below, one T cell receptor beta chain is given with its context. Its antigen is not known. Libraries were prepared by immunoSEQ multiplex PCR; TCRdb keeps only in-frame clonotypes and omits some of them. This table has roughly 60,000 clones, around 90% appearing once. This entry is derived from a study of OX40 agonist ivuxolimab in advanced cancers. About the research overall: Clinicians treated patients with ivuxolimab, an agonistic anti-OX40 (CD134) antibody.

The study's findings and limits: Nonresponders, in some cases, also had low normalized T-cell clonal expansion. At 0.1 to 3.0 mg/kg, CD4+ and CD8+ blood T cells expanded clonally by week 6.

Sequencing used CD4+ or CD8+ T cells sorted from blood, obtained in a trial of the OX40 agonist ivuxolimab. The receptor was isolated from an adult with an advanced solid tumor such as melanoma, head and neck, liver or kidney cancer.

The CDR3 loop reads CASSSPQGTNTEAFF. The CDR3 DNA is TGTGCCAGCAGCTCACCACAGGGAACGAACACTGAAGCTTTCTTT. The V and J genes are TRBV6-5 and TRBJ1-1; tentatively, D is TRBD1 (6 bases). CDR1 and CDR2 (germline): MNHEY, SVGAGI. The V end was cut by 6 bases, the J end by 1 base, with 15 bases between. The length of the CDR3 is 15 residues.